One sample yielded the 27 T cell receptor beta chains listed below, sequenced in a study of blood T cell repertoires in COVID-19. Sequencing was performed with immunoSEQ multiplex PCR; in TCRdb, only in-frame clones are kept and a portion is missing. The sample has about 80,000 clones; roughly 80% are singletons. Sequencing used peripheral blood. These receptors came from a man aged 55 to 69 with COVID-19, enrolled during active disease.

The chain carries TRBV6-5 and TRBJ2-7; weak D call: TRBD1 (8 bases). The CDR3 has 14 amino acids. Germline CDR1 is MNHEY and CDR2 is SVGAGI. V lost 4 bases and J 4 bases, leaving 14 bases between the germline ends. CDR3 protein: CASSSTGGGYEQYF. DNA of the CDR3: TGTGCCAGCAGTTCAACAGGGGGGGGATACGAGCAGTACTTC.

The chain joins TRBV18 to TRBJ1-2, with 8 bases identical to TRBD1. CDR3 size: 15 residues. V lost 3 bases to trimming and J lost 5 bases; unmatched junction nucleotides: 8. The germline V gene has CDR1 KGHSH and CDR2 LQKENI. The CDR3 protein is CASSPPDRGQYGYTF. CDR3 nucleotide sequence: TGTGCCAGCTCACCGCCAGACAGGGGCCAATATGGCTACACCTTC.

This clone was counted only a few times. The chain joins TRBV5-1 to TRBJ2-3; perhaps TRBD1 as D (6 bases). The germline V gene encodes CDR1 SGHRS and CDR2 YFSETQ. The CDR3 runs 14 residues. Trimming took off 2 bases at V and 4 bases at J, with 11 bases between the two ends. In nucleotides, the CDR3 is TGCGCCAGCAGCTTCCAGGGGATACCAGATACGCAGTATTTT. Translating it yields CASSFQGIPDTQYF.

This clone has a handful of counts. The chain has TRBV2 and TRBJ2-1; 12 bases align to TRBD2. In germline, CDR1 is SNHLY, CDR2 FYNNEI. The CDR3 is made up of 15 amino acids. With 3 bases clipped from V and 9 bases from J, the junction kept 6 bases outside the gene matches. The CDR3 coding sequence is TGTGCCAGCAGTGATCTAGCGGGAGGGAGGAGTGAGCAGTTCTTC. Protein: CASSDLAGGRSEQFF.

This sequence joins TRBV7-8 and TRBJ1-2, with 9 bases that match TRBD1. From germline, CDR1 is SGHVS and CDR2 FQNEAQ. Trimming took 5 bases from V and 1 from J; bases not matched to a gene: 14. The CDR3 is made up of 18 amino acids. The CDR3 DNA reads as TGTGCCAGCAGCGCGGCAACAGGGGGCTACTCCTTTAACTATGGCTACACCTTC. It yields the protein CASSAATGGYSFNYGYTF.

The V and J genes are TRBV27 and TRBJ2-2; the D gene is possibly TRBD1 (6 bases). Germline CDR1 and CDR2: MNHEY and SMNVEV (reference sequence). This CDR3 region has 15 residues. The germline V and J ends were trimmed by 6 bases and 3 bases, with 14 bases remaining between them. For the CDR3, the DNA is TGTGCCAGCAGATACAGGGTCACGGACACCGGGGAGCTGTTTTTT. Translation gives CASRYRVTDTGELFF.

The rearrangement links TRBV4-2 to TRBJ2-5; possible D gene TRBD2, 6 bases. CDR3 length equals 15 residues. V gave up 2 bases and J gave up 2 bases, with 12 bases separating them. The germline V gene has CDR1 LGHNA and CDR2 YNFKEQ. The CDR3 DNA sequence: TGTGCCAGCAGCCAACGGTACGGGGGACAAGAGACCCAGTACTTC. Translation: CASSQRYGGQETQYF.

Here the CDR3 DNA reads TGTGCCAGCAGTGAAATGATGTTCGGGGGCAATCAGCCCCAGCATTTT. This encodes CASSEMMFGGNQPQHF. This sequence joins TRBV6-1 and TRBJ1-5; D uncertain. In germline, CDR1 is MNHNS, CDR2 SASEGT. This CDR3 contains 16 residues. Trimming removed 2 bases at V and 2 bases at J, with 13 bases between.

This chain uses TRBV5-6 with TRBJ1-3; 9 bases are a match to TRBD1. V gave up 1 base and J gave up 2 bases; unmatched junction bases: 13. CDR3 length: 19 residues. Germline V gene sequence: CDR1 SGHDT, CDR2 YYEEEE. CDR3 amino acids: CASSLITGGHQLPGNTIYF. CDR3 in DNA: TGTGCCAGCAGCTTGATTACAGGGGGCCACCAACTCCCTGGAAACACCATATATTTT.

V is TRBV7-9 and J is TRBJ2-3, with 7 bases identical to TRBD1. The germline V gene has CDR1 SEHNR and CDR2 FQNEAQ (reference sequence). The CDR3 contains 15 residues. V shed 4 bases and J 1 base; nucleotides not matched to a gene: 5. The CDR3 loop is CASSYDRAGTDTQYF. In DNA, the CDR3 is TGTGCCAGCAGCTATGACAGGGCCGGCACAGATACGCAGTATTTT.

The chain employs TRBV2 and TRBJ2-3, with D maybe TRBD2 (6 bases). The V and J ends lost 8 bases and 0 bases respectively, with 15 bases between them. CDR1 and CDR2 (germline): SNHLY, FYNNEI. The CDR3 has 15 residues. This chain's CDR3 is CASAFRGTSTDTQYF. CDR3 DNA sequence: TGTGCCAGCGCTTTTCGGGGGACGAGCACAGATACGCAGTATTTT.

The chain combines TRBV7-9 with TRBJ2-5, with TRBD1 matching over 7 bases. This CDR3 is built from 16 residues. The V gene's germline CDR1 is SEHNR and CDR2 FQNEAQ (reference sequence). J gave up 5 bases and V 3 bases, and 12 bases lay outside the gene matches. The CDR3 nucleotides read TGTGCCAGCAGCTTCAGCAAGGCAGGGGGTGAGGAGACCCAGTACTTC. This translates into CASSFSKAGGEETQYF.

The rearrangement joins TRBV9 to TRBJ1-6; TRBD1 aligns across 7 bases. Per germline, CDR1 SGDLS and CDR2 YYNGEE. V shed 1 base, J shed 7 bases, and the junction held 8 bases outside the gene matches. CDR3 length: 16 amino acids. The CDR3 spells CASSVSPGTANSPLHF. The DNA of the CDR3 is TGTGCCAGCAGCGTATCACCCGGGACAGCGAATTCACCCCTCCACTTT.

DNA for the CDR3: TGTGCCAGCAGGATGGGACAGGGCGCTGAAGCTTTCTTT. This sequence encodes CASRMGQGAEAFF. The chain carries TRBV6-5 and TRBJ1-1, with 9 bases identical to TRBD1. CDR3 size: 13 residues. The germline gives CDR1 MNHEY, CDR2 SVGAGI. The trim removed 6 bases at V and 6 bases at J, leaving 5 bases unmatched.

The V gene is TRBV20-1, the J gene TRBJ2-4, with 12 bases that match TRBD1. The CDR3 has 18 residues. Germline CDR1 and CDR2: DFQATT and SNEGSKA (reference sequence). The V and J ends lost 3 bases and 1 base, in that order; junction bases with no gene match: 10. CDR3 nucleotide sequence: TGCAGTGCTAGTCCCCCCGGGACAGGGGGCATGGCCAAAAACATTCAGTACTTC. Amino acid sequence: CSASPPGTGGMAKNIQYF.

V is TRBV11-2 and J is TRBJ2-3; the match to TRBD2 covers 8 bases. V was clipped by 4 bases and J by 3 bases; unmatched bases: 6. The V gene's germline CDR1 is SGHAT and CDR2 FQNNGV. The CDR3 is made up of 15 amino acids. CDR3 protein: CASSSGGGQTDTQYF. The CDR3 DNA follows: TGTGCCAGCAGCTCGGGGGGGGGCCAAACAGATACGCAGTATTTT.

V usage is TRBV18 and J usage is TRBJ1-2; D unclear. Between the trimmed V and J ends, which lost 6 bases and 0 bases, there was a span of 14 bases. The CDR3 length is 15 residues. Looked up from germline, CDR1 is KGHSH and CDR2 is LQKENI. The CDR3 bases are TGTGCCAGCTCGCCGGCGAGGGCTCCTAACTATGGCTACACCTTC. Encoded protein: CASSPARAPNYGYTF.

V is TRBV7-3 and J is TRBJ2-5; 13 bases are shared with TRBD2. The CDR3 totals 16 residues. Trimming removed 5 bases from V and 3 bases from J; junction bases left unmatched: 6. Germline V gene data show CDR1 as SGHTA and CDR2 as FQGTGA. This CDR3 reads CASSRTGLAGEETQYF. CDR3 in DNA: TGTGCCAGCAGCCGGACCGGACTAGCGGGAGAAGAGACCCAGTACTTC.

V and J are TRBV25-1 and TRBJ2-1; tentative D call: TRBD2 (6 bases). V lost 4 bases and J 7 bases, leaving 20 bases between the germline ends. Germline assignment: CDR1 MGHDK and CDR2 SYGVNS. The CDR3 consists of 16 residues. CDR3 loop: CASSGRDLFLTNEQFF. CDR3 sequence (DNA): TGTGCCAGCAGTGGGCGGGACCTCTTCCTCACTAATGAGCAGTTCTTC.

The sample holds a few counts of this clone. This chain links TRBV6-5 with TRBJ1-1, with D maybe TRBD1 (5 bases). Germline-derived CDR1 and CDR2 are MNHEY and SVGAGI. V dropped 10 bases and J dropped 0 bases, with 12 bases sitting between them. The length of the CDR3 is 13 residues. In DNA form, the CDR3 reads TGTGCCACTTCTGCAGGGCTGAACACTGAAGCTTTCTTT. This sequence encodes CATSAGLNTEAFF.

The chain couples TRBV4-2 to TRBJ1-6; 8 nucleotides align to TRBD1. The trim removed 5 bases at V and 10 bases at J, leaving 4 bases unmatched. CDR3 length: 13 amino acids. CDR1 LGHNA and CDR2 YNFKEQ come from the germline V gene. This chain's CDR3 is CASSLGQGSPLHF. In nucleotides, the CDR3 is TGTGCCAGCAGCTTAGGACAGGGCTCACCCCTCCACTTT.

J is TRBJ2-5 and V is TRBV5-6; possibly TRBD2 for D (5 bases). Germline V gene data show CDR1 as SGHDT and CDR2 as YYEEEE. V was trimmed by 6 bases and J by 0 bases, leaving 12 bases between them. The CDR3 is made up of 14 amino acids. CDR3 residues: CASIPPGNQETQYF. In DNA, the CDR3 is TGTGCCAGCATCCCACCCGGGAACCAAGAGACCCAGTACTTC.

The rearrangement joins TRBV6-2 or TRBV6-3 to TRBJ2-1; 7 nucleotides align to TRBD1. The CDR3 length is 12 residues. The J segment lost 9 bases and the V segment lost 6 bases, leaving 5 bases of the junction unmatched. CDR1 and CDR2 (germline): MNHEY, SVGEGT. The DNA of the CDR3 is TGTGCCAGCAGCTTGGGACAGCTTGAGCAGTTCTTC. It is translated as CASSLGQLEQFF.

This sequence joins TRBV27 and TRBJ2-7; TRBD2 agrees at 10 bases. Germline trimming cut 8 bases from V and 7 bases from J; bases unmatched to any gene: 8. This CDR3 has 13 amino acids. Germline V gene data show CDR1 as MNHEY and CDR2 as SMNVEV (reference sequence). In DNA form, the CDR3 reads TGTGCCAGCGGTCTAGCGGGGGTCGGGGAGCAGTACTTC. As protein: CASGLAGVGEQYF.

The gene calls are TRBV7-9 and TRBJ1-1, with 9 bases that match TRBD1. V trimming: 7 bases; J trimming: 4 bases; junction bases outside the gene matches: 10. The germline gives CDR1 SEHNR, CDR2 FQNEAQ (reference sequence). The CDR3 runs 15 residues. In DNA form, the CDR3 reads TGTGCCAGCACCCCTTTTGGACAGGGGAGCACTGAAGCTTTCTTT. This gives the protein CASTPFGQGSTEAFF.

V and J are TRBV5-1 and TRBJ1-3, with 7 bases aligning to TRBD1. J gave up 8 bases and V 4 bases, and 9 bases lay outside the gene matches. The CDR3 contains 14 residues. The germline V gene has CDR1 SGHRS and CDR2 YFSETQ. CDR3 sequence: CASSPFDRDDTIYF. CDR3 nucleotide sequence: TGCGCCAGCAGCCCTTTCGACAGGGACGACACCATATATTTT.

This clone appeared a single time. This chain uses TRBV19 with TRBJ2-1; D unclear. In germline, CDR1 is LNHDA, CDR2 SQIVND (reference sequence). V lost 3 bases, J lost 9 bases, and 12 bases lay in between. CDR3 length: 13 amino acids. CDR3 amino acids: CASSIGAPSEQFF. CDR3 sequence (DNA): TGTGCCAGTAGTATTGGAGCACCGAGTGAGCAGTTCTTC.